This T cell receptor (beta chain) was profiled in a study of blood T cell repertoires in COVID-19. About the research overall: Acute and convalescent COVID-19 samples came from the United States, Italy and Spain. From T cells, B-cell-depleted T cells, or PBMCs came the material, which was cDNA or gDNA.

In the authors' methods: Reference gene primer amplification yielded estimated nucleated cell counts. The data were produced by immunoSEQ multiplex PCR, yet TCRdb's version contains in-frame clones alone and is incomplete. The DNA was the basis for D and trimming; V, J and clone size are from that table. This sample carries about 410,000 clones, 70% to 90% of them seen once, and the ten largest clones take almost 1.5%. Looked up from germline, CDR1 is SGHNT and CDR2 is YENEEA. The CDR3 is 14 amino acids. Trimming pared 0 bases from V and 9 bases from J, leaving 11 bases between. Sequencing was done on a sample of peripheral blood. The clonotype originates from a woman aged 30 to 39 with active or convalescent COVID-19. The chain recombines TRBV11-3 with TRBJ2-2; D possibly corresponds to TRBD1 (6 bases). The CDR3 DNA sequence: TGTGCCAGCAGCTTAGACAGGGGCGGCAGGGAGCTGTTTTTT. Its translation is CASSLDRGGRELFF.